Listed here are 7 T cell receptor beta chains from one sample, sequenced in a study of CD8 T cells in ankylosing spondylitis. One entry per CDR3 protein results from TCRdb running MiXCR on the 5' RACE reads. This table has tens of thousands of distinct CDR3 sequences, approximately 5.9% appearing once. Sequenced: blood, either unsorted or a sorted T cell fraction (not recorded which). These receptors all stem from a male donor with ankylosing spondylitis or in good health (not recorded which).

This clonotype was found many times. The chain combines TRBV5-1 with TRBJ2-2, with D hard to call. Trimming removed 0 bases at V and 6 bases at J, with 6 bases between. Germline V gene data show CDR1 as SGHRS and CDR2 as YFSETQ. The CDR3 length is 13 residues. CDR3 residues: CASSLVPSGELFF. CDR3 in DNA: TGCGCCAGCAGCTTGGTCCCATCCGGGGAGCTGTTTTTT.

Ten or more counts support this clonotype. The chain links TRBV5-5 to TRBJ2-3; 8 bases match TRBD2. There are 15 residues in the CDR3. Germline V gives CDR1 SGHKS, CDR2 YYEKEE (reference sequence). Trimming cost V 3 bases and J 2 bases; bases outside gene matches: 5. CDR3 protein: CASSSAGGSTDTQYF. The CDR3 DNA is TGTGCCAGCAGCTCGGCGGGGGGTTCCACAGATACGCAGTATTTT.

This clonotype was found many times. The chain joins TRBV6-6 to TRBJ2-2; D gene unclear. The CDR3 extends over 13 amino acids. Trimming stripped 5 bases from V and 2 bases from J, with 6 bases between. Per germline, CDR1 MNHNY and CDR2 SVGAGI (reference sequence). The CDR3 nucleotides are TGTGCCAGCAGTGTGACAAACACCGGGGAGCTGTTTTTT. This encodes CASSVTNTGELFF.

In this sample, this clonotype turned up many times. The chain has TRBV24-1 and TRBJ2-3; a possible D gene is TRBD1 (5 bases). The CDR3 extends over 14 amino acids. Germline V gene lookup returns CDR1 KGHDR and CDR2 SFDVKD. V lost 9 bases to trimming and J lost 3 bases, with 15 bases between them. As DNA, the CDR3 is TGTGCCACCCGGTCAGGGTTTTCGACAGATACGCAGTATTTT. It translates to CATRSGFSTDTQYF.

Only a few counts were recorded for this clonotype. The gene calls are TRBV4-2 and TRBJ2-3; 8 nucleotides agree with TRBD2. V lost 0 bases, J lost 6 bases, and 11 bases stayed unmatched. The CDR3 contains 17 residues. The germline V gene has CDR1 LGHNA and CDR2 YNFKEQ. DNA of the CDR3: TGTGCCAGCAGCCAAGATCACGGGAGGGGGGCCCGCGATACGCAGTATTTT. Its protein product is CASSQDHGRGARDTQYF.

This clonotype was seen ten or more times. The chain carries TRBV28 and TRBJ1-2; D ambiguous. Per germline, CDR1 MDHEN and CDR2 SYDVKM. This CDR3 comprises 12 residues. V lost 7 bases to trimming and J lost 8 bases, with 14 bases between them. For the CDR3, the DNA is TGTGCCAGCACCTCAACAGTGAACGGCTACACCTTC. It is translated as CASTSTVNGYTF.

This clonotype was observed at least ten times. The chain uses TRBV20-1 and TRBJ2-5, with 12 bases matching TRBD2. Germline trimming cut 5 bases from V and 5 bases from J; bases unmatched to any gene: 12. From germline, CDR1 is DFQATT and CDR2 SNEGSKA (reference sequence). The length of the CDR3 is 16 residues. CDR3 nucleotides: TGCAGTGCTGTACCTCTAGCGGGAGGGAGGGAGGAGACCCAGTACTTC. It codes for CSAVPLAGGREETQYF.